In its sample, the clone carrying this T cell receptor beta chain was seen a few times. Its target is not known. TCRdb recomputed calls from the reads with MiXCR, one row per CDR3 protein. The profile covers 350,000 to 500,000 distinct CDR3 sequences, with approximately 33% appearing a single time and around 13% taken by the ten largest. The source of the sample is a study of T cell repertoires in cytomegalovirus infection. At the level of the study: Indications came from public TCR beta signatures; they pointed to CMV infection and to a matching HLA type. Whole-study results and caveats: Based on cumulative public TCR beta family frequency, carriers of CMV plus the relevant HLA were identified. Clonotype analysis showed dominance of the ex vivo response by HLA-C-restricted CMV-specific TCR beta clonotypes.

The length of the CDR3 is 15 residues. With 0 bases clipped from V and 7 bases from J, the junction kept 8 bases outside the gene matches. CDR1 and CDR2 (germline): LNHNV, YYDKDF (reference sequence). This TCR came from a human donor in good health (CMV status not recorded). Some clones in this sample may be carry-over from other donors' samples. The V call is TRBV15, the J call TRBJ2-7; 8 bases align to TRBD1. The sample was PBMCs. CDR3 sequence: CATSRDRAGGVEQYF. The CDR3 DNA reads TGTGCCACCAGCAGAGATCGGGCAGGGGGCGTTGAGCAGTACTTC.